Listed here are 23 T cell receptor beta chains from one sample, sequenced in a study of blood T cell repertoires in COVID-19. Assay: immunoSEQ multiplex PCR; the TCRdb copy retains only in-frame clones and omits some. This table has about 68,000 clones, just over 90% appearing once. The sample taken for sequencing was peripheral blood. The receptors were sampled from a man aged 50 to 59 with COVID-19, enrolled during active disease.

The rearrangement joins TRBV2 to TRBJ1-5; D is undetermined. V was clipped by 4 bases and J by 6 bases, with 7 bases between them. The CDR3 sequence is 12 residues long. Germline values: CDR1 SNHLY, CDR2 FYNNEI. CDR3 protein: CASSAEFQPQHF. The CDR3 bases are TGTGCCAGCAGTGCCGAGTTTCAGCCCCAGCATTTT.

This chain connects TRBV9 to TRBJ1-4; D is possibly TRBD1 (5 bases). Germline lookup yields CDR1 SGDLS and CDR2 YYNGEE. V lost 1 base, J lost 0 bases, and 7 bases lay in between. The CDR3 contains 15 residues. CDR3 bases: TGTGCCAGCAGCGTAACGACAGCAACTAATGAAAAACTGTTTTTT. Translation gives CASSVTTATNEKLFF. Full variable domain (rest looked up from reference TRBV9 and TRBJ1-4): DSGVTQTPKHLITATGQRVTLRCSPRSGDLSVYWYQQSLDQGLQFLIQYYNGEERAKGNILERFSAQQFPDLHSELNLSSLELGDSALYFCASSVTTATNEKLFFGSGTQLSVL.

Written as DNA, the CDR3 is TGCGCCAGCAGTTTCCGGAGCGGACCCGGCACCGGGGAGCTGTTTTTT. It encodes CASSFRSGPGTGELFF. V and J are TRBV5-1 and TRBJ2-2, with D perhaps matching TRBD2 (5 bases). Germline V CDR1 and CDR2: SGHRS, YFSETQ. The CDR3 is 16 amino acids. Trimming shortened V by 5 bases and J by 4 bases, and 18 bases separated the two germline ends.

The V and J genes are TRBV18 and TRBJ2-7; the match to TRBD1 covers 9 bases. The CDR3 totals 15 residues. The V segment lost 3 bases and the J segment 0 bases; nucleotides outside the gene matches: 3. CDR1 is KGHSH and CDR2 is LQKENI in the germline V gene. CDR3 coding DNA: TGTGCCAGCTCACCGGGACAGGGTGGCTCCTACGAGCAGTACGTC. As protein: CASSPGQGGSYEQYV.

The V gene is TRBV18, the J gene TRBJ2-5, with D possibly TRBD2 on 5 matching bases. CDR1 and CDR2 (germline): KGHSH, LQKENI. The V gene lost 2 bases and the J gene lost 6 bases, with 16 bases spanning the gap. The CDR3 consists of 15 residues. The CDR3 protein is CASSPILGSGQTQYF. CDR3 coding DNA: TGTGCCAGCTCACCAATTTTGGGCAGCGGACAGACCCAGTACTTC.

This CDR3 is CASSQTRQGDEKLFF. The CDR3 DNA is TGTGCCAGCAGTCAAACCCGACAGGGCGATGAAAAACTGTTTTTT. This chain links TRBV3-1 (or the pseudogene TRBV3-2) with TRBJ1-4, with 7 bases identical to TRBD1. Unmatched junction bases numbered 10, after V lost 6 bases and J lost 6 bases. Per the germline V gene, CDR1 is LGHDT and CDR2 is YNNKEL (reference sequence). The CDR3 totals 15 residues.

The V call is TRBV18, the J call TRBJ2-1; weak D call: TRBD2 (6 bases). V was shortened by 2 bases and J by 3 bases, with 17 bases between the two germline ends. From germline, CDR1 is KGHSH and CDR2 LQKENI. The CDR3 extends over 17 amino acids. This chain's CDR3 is CASSPGLRTTLYNEQFF. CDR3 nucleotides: TGTGCCAGCTCACCAGGGTTAAGGACTACCCTCTACAATGAGCAGTTCTTC.

CDR3: CASSIIAASTDTQYF. The CDR3 nucleotides are TGTGCCAGTAGTATCATAGCGGCAAGCACAGATACGCAGTATTTT. This rearrangement joins TRBV19 to TRBJ2-3; maybe TRBD2 (6 bases). Germline-derived CDR1 and CDR2 are LNHDA and SQIVND (reference sequence). The CDR3 has 15 residues. Trimming shortened V by 3 bases and J by 0 bases, and 10 bases separated the two germline ends.

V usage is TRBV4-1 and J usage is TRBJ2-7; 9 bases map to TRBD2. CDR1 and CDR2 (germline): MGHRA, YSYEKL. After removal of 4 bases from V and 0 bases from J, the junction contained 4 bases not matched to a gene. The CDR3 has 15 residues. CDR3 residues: CASSPLSGSSYEQYF. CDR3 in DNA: TGCGCCAGCAGCCCGCTTAGCGGGAGCTCCTACGAGCAGTACTTC.

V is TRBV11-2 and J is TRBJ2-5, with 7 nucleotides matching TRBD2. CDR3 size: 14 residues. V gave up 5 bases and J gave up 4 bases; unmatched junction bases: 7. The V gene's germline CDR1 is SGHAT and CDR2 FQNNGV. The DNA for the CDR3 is TGTGCCAGCAGCAGCGGGATCGGGAGAGAGACCCAGTACTTC. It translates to CASSSGIGRETQYF.

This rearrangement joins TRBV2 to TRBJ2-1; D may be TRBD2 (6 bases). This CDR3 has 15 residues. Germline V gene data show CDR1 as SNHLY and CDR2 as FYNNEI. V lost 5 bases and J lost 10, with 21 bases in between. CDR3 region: CASSKQAGLTSEQFF. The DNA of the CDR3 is TGTGCCAGCAGTAAACAGGCGGGACTGACATCCGAGCAGTTCTTC. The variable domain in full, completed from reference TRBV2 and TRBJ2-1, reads EPEVTQTPSHQVTQMGQEVILRCVPISNHLYFYWYRQILGQKVEFLVSFYNNEISEKSEIFDDQFSVERPDGSNFTLKIRSTKLEDSAMYFCASSKQAGLTSEQFFGPGTRLTVL.

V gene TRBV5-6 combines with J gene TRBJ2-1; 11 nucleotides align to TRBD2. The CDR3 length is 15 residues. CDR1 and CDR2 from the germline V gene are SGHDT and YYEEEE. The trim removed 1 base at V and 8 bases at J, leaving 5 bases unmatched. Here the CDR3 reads CASSLRLAGNYEQFF. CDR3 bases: TGTGCCAGCAGCTTGAGACTAGCGGGAAACTATGAGCAGTTCTTC.

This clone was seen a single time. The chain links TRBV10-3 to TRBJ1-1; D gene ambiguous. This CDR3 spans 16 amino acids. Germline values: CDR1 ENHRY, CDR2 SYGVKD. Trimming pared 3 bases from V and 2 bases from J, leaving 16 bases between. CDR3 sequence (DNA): TGTGCCATCAGTGAATTCGCGGGTCAGGCAAACACTGAAGCTTTCTTT. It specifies CAISEFAGQANTEAFF.

The CDR3 loop is CASSSAQGTYGYTF. The CDR3 DNA follows: TGTGCCAGCAGCTCGGCCCAGGGAACCTATGGCTACACCTTC. J is TRBJ1-2 and V is TRBV7-9, with D maybe TRBD1 (5 bases). Germline CDR1 and CDR2: SEHNR and FQNEAQ (reference sequence). The CDR3 is 14 amino acids. Trimming removed 4 bases at V and 4 bases at J, with 13 bases between.

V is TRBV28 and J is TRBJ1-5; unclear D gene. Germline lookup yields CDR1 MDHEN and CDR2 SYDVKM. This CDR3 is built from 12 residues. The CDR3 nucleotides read TGTGTCTCCGGGAGGTCCAATCAGCCCCAGCATTTT. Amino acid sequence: CVSGRSNQPQHF.

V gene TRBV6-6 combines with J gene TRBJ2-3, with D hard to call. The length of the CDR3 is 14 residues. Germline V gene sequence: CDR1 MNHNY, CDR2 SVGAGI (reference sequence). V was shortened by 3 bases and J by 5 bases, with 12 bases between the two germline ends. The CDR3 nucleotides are TGTGCCAGCAGTTATGCAATAGCCGGAGATACGCAGTATTTT. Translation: CASSYAIAGDTQYF.

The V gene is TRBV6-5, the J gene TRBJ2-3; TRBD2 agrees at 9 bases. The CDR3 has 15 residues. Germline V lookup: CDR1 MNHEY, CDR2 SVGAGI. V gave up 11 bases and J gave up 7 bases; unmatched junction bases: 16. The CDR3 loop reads CAGRQAGGPAYTQYF. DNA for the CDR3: TGTGCCGGACGACAAGCGGGAGGCCCCGCATATACGCAGTATTTT.

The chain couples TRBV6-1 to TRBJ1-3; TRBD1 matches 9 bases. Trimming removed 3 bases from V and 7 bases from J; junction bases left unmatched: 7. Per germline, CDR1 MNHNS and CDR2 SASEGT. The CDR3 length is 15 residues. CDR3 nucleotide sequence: TGTGCCAGCAGTGATCCGGGACAGGGTAGGAACACCATATATTTT. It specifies CASSDPGQGRNTIYF.

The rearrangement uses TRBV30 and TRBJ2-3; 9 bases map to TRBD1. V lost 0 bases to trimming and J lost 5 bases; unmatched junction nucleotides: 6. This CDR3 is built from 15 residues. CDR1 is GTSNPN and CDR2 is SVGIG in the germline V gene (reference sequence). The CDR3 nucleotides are TGTGCCTGGAGTGTCGGGACAGGGTTAGGAGATACGCAGTATTTT. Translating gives CAWSVGTGLGDTQYF.

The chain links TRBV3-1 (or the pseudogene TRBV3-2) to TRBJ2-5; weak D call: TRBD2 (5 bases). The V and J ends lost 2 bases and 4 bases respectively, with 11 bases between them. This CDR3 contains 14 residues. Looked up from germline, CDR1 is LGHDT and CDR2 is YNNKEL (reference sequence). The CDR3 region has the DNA TGTGCCAGCAGCCAACGAGGGAAGGCAGAGACCCAGTACTTC. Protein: CASSQRGKAETQYF.

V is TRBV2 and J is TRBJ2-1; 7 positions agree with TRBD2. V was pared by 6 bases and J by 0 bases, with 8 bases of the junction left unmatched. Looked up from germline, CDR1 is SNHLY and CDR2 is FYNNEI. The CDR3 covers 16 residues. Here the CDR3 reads CASSWTRLGSYNEQFF. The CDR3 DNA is TGTGCCAGCAGCTGGACTAGATTGGGCTCCTACAATGAGCAGTTCTTC.

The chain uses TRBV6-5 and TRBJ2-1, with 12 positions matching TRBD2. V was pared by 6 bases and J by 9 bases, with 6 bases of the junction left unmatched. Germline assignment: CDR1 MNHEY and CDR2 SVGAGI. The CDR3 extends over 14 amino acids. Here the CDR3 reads CASSVTSGSPEQFF. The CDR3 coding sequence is TGTGCCAGCAGCGTGACTAGCGGGAGCCCTGAGCAGTTCTTC.

CDR3 in amino acids: CASSPLLRGGNTIYF. CDR3 bases: TGTGCCAGCTCACCACTGCTGAGAGGGGGAAACACCATATATTTT. The chain links TRBV18 to TRBJ1-3; D ambiguous. In germline, CDR1 is KGHSH, CDR2 LQKENI. CDR3 size: 15 residues. Trimming stripped 1 base from V and 4 bases from J, with 11 bases between. Full variable domain (outside the CDR3, taken from reference TRBV18 and TRBJ1-3): NAGVMQNPRHLVRRRGQEARLRCSPMKGHSHVYWYRQLPEEGLKFMVYLQKENIIDESGMPKERFSAEFPKEGPSILRIQQVVRGDSAAYFCASSPLLRGGNTIYFGEGSWLTVV.